The 19 T cell receptor beta chains in this list originate from one sample, sequenced in a study of T cell changes during pregnancy in multiple sclerosis. TCRdb's copy holds only in-frame clones and misses some; the assay was immunoSEQ multiplex PCR. The sample holds some 64,000 clones; about nine tenths are singletons and the top ten take about 2%. This sample comprised peripheral blood, obtained in the second trimester of pregnancy. These receptors all come from a female donor in good health, enrolled as a control in a pregnancy study.

This chain links TRBV28 with TRBJ2-7; the match to TRBD2 covers 8 bases. The CDR3 extends over 15 amino acids. Germline CDR1 and CDR2: MDHEN and SYDVKM. V gave up 5 bases and J gave up 6 bases; unmatched junction bases: 12. CDR3: CASSPTGRVGTEQYF. The DNA for the CDR3 is TGTGCCAGCAGTCCTACCGGGAGGGTGGGGACCGAGCAGTACTTC.

The rearrangement links TRBV2 to TRBJ2-5, with D possibly being TRBD2 (5 bases). V was shortened by 6 bases and J by 5 bases, with 19 bases between the two germline ends. Germline V gene lookup returns CDR1 SNHLY and CDR2 FYNNEI. The CDR3 length is 15 residues. Here the CDR3 DNA reads TGTGCCAGCAGCTTGGCCCCCGGATCGGGGGAGACCCAGTACTTC. Its translation: CASSLAPGSGETQYF.

V usage is TRBV29-1 and J usage is TRBJ2-1; 7 bases agree with TRBD1. The germline gives CDR1 SQVTM, CDR2 ANQGSEA. The CDR3 has 13 residues. Trimming at V came to 7 bases and at J to 1 base, leaving 4 bases not matched to a gene. CDR3 protein: CSGGGGSYNEQFF. Written as DNA, the CDR3 is TGCAGCGGAGGGGGCGGGTCCTACAATGAGCAGTTCTTC.

This chain connects TRBV9 to TRBJ2-3; 9 bases map to TRBD2. The ends lost 0 bases at V and 2 bases at J; junction bases unmatched: 4. This CDR3 contains 16 residues. The germline V gene encodes CDR1 SGDLS and CDR2 YYNGEE. The CDR3 spells CASSVDWTSDTDTQYF. CDR3 nucleotide sequence: TGTGCCAGCAGCGTAGATTGGACTAGCGACACAGATACGCAGTATTTT.

The V and J genes are TRBV2 and TRBJ1-2, with 7 bases matching TRBD1. This CDR3 comprises 12 residues. Germline CDR1 reads SNHLY; CDR2 reads FYNNEI. Losses at the gene ends were 8 bases for V and 6 bases for J; bases not matched to a gene: 6. The DNA for the CDR3 is TGTGCCAGCGAAAGAGGGGGCGATGGCTACACCTTC. It yields the protein CASERGGDGYTF.

The chain combines TRBV28 with TRBJ2-7, with TRBD2 identical over 12 bases. The germline CDR1 and CDR2 sequences are MDHEN and SYDVKM. The CDR3 length is 12 residues. CDR3 nucleotide sequence: TGTGCCAGCAGTTCTCTGACTAGCGGGAGTTCGGTC. Its translation is CASSSLTSGSSV.

This clone occurred a few times. The chain carries TRBV4-1 and TRBJ1-2; 7 nucleotides match TRBD1. Trimming took 0 bases from V and 4 from J; bases not matched to a gene: 5. The CDR3 has 15 amino acids. Germline V gene sequence: CDR1 MGHRA, CDR2 YSYEKL. As DNA, the CDR3 is TGCGCCAGCAGCCAAGACCTGGACAGGTTCTATGGCTACACCTTC. Protein: CASSQDLDRFYGYTF.

The chain combines TRBV6-5 with TRBJ2-1, with TRBD2 identical over 9 bases. The junction had 4 bases not matched to a gene; V was cut back by 4 bases and J by 6 bases. The CDR3 is 14 residues long. CDR1 is MNHEY and CDR2 is SVGAGI in the germline V gene. The CDR3 sequence: CASSFLRGGNEQFF. Written as DNA, the CDR3 is TGTGCCAGCAGTTTTTTGCGGGGGGGCAATGAGCAGTTCTTC.

This chain links TRBV25-1 with TRBJ2-2; no firm D call. With 1 base removed from V and 0 bases from J, the gap between germline ends came to 12 bases. CDR3 length: 17 residues. CDR1 and CDR2 (germline): MGHDK, SYGVNS. CDR3 protein: CASSESRLRTNTGELFF. DNA of the CDR3: TGTGCCAGCAGTGAATCCCGACTCCGAACGAACACCGGGGAGCTGTTTTTT.

This clone occurred a few times. The chain recombines TRBV19 with TRBJ1-1; D unclear. V was trimmed by 11 bases and J by 2 bases, leaving 12 bases between them. Germline CDR1 reads LNHDA; CDR2 reads SQIVND (reference sequence). The CDR3 extends over 12 amino acids. CDR3 DNA: TGTGCCTCCCAGCGGGGAAACACTGAAGCTTTCTTT. It codes for CASQRGNTEAFF.

This chain uses TRBV5-1 with TRBJ2-7, with 9 bases lining up with TRBD1. Germline CDR1 reads SGHRS; CDR2 reads YFSETQ. V dropped 6 bases and J dropped 0; count of bases not matched to a gene: 4. The CDR3 sequence is 14 residues long. This CDR3 is CASTDRGGSYEQYF. The CDR3 DNA reads TGCGCCAGCACCGACAGGGGGGGCTCCTACGAGCAGTACTTC.

The CDR3 bases are TGTGCCAGCAGCTTTGGGCCGGCCGAACTCGCTGAAGCTTTCTTT. It translates to CASSFGPAELAEAFF. This chain connects TRBV9 to TRBJ1-1; D unclear. Germline-derived CDR1 and CDR2 are SGDLS and YYNGEE. V was cut by 4 bases and J by 6 bases, with 19 bases left in between. This CDR3 is built from 15 residues.

The chain carries TRBV4-1 and TRBJ1-2; D is unclear. Germline V gives CDR1 MGHRA, CDR2 YSYEKL. This CDR3 has 13 amino acids. Trimming removed 0 bases at V and 4 bases at J, with 6 bases between. This CDR3 reads CASSQDEGYGYTF. CDR3 nucleotides: TGCGCCAGCAGCCAAGACGAGGGCTATGGCTACACCTTC.

The J gene is TRBJ2-3, the V gene TRBV4-1; a possible D gene is TRBD1 (6 bases). Germline V gene sequence: CDR1 MGHRA, CDR2 YSYEKL. This CDR3 has 16 residues. Trimming left V 4 bases short and J 0 bases short, with 14 bases between. CDR3: CASSRVGQLSTDTQYF. CDR3 coding DNA: TGCGCCAGCAGCCGGGTCGGACAGTTGAGCACAGATACGCAGTATTTT.

The CDR3 is CASSPGTGSSYEQYF. CDR3 in DNA: TGTGCCAGCAGTCCGGGGACCGGGAGCTCCTACGAGCAGTACTTC. The chain carries TRBV28 and TRBJ2-7; D may be TRBD2 (6 bases). The CDR3 is made up of 15 amino acids. Germline V gene data show CDR1 as MDHEN and CDR2 as SYDVKM. Trimming removed 5 bases from V and 0 bases from J, with 14 bases in between.

V usage is TRBV30 and J usage is TRBJ1-3; no definite D call. The CDR3 runs to 13 residues. Germline V gives CDR1 GTSNPN, CDR2 SVGIG (reference sequence). V lost 3 bases to trimming and J lost 0 bases, with 6 bases between them. The CDR3 DNA reads TGTGCCTGGAGACTTTCCTCTGGAAACACCATATATTTT. Amino acids: CAWRLSSGNTIYF.

V usage is TRBV28 and J usage is TRBJ2-3, with D unresolved. Germline CDR1 is MDHEN and CDR2 is SYDVKM. V was cut by 2 bases and J by 6 bases, with 6 bases left in between. This CDR3 spans 12 amino acids. CDR3 in DNA: TGTGCCAGCAGTTTACAGTGGGATACGCAGTATTTT. This codes for CASSLQWDTQYF.

The chain joins TRBV4-2 to TRBJ2-2; tentative D call: TRBD2 (5 bases). Trimming removed 4 bases at V and 4 bases at J, with 13 bases between. CDR3 length equals 15 residues. Germline values: CDR1 LGHNA, CDR2 YNFKEQ. The CDR3 reads CASSPRRGGTGELFF. Here the CDR3 DNA reads TGTGCCAGCAGCCCCCGTCGGGGTGGCACCGGGGAGCTGTTTTTT.

V usage is TRBV5-4 and J usage is TRBJ1-1; the D is unclear. CDR1 and CDR2 from the germline V gene are SGHNT and YYREEE (reference sequence). The V gene lost 4 bases and the J gene lost 1 base, with 8 bases spanning the gap. The CDR3 covers 13 residues. The CDR3 region has the DNA TGTGCCAGCAGCCACCAGGAGAACACTGAAGCTTTCTTT. It translates to CASSHQENTEAFF. Complete variable domain (other parts from reference TRBV5-4 and TRBJ1-1): ETGVTQSPTHLIKTRGQQVTLRCSSQSGHNTVSWYQQALGQGPQFIFQYYREEENGRGNFPPRFSGLQFPNYSSELNVNALELDDSALYLCASSHQENTEAFFGQGTRLTVV.